This TCR beta chain is drawn from a study of blood T cell repertoires in COVID-19. Across the study: The United States, Italy and Spain supplied acute and convalescent COVID-19 samples.

The germline V gene encodes CDR1 MNHEY and CDR2 SVGAGI. CDR3 length equals 13 residues. Trimming removed 0 bases at V and 3 bases at J, with 6 bases between. The data were produced by immunoSEQ multiplex PCR, yet TCRdb's version contains in-frame clones alone and is incomplete. The repertoire holds 310,000 or so clones, roughly 90% seen once, with 6.4% in the top ten. Sequenced sample: peripheral blood. V usage is TRBV6-5 and J usage is TRBJ2-7; D is ambiguous. The TCR comes from a man younger than 30 who had recovered from COVID-19. The CDR3 coding sequence is TGTGCCAGCAGTTACTCGAGAGACTACGAGCAGTACTTC. It is translated as CASSYSRDYEQYF.